This T cell receptor (beta chain) was recovered during a study of Ad26.COV2.S vaccination and SARS-CoV-2 variants. About the research overall: Participant was drawn from the COV1001 Ad26.COV2.S trial arm. The study gave Ad26.COV2.S intramuscularly, once or twice 56 days apart. Study results and caveats: It was vaccine recipients, not placebo recipients, who had the higher spike-specific TCR breadth. Total T cell responses, in the TCR breadth and depth analyses, may have been underestimated.

The germline CDR1 and CDR2 sequences are SQVTM and ANQGSEA. This CDR3 is 13 amino acids long. The ends were cut back, 7 bases at V and 2 bases at J, with 14 bases in the middle. The method was immunoSEQ multiplex PCR; TCRdb's version includes in-frame clones alone and lacks a portion of them. Seen here are around 380,000 clones, 88% observed once, and the top ten hold 3% to 3.5%. For this clone: Its antigen is unidentified.

Documented treatment: roughly 20 received Ad26.COV2.S at low or high dose, single or two shots; five or six received placebo; per-sample allocation not given. Day 63 after the first vaccine or placebo injection was the time point for sampling. The material was peripheral blood, obtained in a trial of Ad26.COV2.S vaccine versus placebo. The receptor was isolated from a person between 18 and 60 years old who received the Ad26.COV2.S COVID-19 vaccine or a placebo. The J gene is TRBJ1-1, the V gene TRBV29-1, with D maybe TRBD1 (5 bases). CDR3 amino acids: CSARGGENTEAFF. As DNA, the CDR3 is TGCAGCGCTAGAGGAGGGGAAAACACTGAAGCTTTCTTT.